The rows below give T cell receptor beta chains drawn from one sample of a study of cytomegalovirus exposure and HLA in healthy donors. This table comes from immunoSEQ multiplex PCR, and its TCRdb copy is limited to in-frame clones, with some not included. The sample consists of about 200,000 clones, 75% to 85% of them appearing once. Sequencing input: PBMCs. These receptors all come from a woman in her forties or fifties in good health and CMV-seronegative. The CDR3 runs from the conserved cysteine through the conserved F or W. A D gene is named only where the DNA matches it firmly. Not every row has a clone size; where given, it reads once, few, many or a size class.

clone_size j_call d_call v_call cdr3_nt cdr3_aa
. TRBJ2-5 . TRBV28 TGTGCCAGCAGTGTGGGGCCCCAAGCGACCCAGTACTTC CASSVGPQATQYF
. TRBJ2-6 . TRBV7-7 TGTGCTAGCAGCAGCCCCGCCGGAGGAGTCGGGGCCAACGTCCTGACTTTC CASSSPAGGVGANVLTF
. TRBJ1-4 . TRBV27 TGTGCCAGCAGCCTTACAGGGTCGGAGGAAAAACTGTTTTTT CASSLTGSEEKLFF
. TRBJ1-5 TRBD1 TRBV7-9 TGTGCCAGCAGCTTATTTTACAGGGGCCGAGAGAATCAGCCCCAGCATTTT CASSLFYRGRENQPQHF
. TRBJ2-4 . TRBV5-6 TGTGCCAGCAGGGTGATGGGAGTCAAAAACATTCAGTACTTC CASRVMGVKNIQYF
. TRBJ2-7 TRBD1 TRBV7-2 TGTGCCAGCAGCTATACCGGGGACAGCTACTACGAGCAGTACTTC CASSYTGDSYYEQYF
. TRBJ1-2 TRBD1 TRBV4-3 TGCGCCAGCAGCCTTCGACCCACAGGGGAGAAGGGCTACACCTTC CASSLRPTGEKGYTF
. TRBJ1-1 TRBD1 TRBV19 TGTGCCAGTAGTATAGAGGACAGGGGGAACACTGAAGCTTTCTTT CASSIEDRGNTEAFF
. TRBJ2-1 TRBD2 TRBV12-5 TGTGCTAGTGTCCTGGGGGGGGGCTACAATGAGCAGTTCTTC CASVLGGGYNEQFF
. TRBJ1-1 . TRBV4-1 TGCGCCAGCAGCCAAGGCGAAACTAGTCGGACTGAAGCTTTCTTT CASSQGETSRTEAFF
few TRBJ2-7 TRBD2 TRBV27 TGTGCCAGCAGTTTCCGGACTCTTAGCGGGGCACTGTCCTTC CASSFRTLSGALSF
. TRBJ2-5 TRBD2 TRBV5-1 TGCGCCAGCAGCCTAGCGGGGCTAAACCAAGAGACCCAGTACTTC CASSLAGLNQETQYF
. TRBJ1-4 . TRBV15 TGTGCCACCAGCAGACGGGTTAATGAAAAACTGTTTTTT CATSRRVNEKLFF
. TRBJ1-3 . TRBV6-1 TGTGCCAGCGCGACCCGACAACGCTCGATATATTTT CASATRQRSIYF
few TRBJ2-1 TRBD2 TRBV19 TGTGCCACTCGACGACGGGCACTAGCGGGTTCCTACAATGAGCAGTTCTTC CATRRRALAGSYNEQFF
. TRBJ2-2 TRBD1 TRBV25-1 TGTGCCAGCAGTGAGGGGGACAGGGGGCTACTCGAGGAGCTGTTTTTT CASSEGDRGLLEELFF
. TRBJ2-7 . TRBV6-5 TGTGCCAGCAGTTACCCTGGGGGGGGCGGCGAGCAGTACTTC CASSYPGGGGEQYF
. TRBJ1-1 TRBD1 TRBV14 TGTGCCAGCAGCCCAGACAGGGGGCAAGCTTTCTTT CASSPDRGQAFF
once TRBJ1-2 . TRBV6-5 TGTGCCAGCACACCAGGGCCGGGTGGTAACTATGGCTACACCTTC CASTPGPGGNYGYTF
. TRBJ1-1 . TRBV4-2 TGTGCCAGCAGCCAAGATTCTGGCGACAGAGGATTCACTGAAGCTTTCTTT CASSQDSGDRGFTEAFF
few TRBJ1-1 . TRBV7-2 TGTGCCAGCAGCTTACAGGAAAAGAACACTGAAGCTTTCTTT CASSLQEKNTEAFF
few TRBJ2-2 . TRBV7-2 TGTGCCAGCCGGAGGAGGGCCGGGGAGCTGTTTTTT CASRRRAGELFF
. TRBJ1-5 . TRBV6-5 TGTGCCAGCAGTTACCAGGGTAGCAATCAGCCCCAGCATTTT CASSYQGSNQPQHF
. TRBJ1-1 TRBD1 TRBV7-9 TGTGCCAGCAGGGCCAGGACAGGGTCGGGCACTGAAGCTTTCTTT CASRARTGSGTEAFF
. TRBJ1-5 TRBD1 TRBV7-9 TGTGCCAGCAGCCCGACAGGGAGGCAGCCCCAGCATTTT CASSPTGRQPQHF
. TRBJ1-2 . TRBV7-6 TGTGCCAGCAGCTTAGTAGAGGCCCGGGGGACGGGAGGCTACACCTTC CASSLVEARGTGGYTF
. TRBJ2-7 . TRBV14 TGTGCCAGCAGCCAAGGTCTAACGGGCGAGCAGTACTTC CASSQGLTGEQYF
. TRBJ1-6 . TRBV7-2 TGTGCCAGCAGACAATATAATTCACCCCTCCACTTT CASRQYNSPLHF
few TRBJ1-6 . TRBV5-1 TGCGCCAGCAGCTTGGCAGGGGTCTCACCCCTCCACTTT CASSLAGVSPLHF
. TRBJ2-3 . TRBV21-1 TGTGCCAGCAGCCCAAAGCCTAGCGGGAGTTACTATTATAGCACAGATACGCAGTATTTT CASSPKPSGSYYYSTDTQYF
. TRBJ2-1 . TRBV10-3 TGTGCCATCAGTGAGACCCAGGGGTACAATGAGCAGTTCTTC CAISETQGYNEQFF
few TRBJ2-1 TRBD1 TRBV2 TGTGCCAGCAGGGACAGGGAAGGATGGAATGAGCAGTTCTTC CASRDREGWNEQFF
. TRBJ1-2 . TRBV29-1 TGCAGCGTTGAGGGGGAACAGGGATCAAGGGGCTACACCTTC CSVEGEQGSRGYTF
few TRBJ1-1 . TRBV5-1 TGCGCCAGCAGCTTAAGGACAGTGAACACTGAAGCTTTCTTT CASSLRTVNTEAFF
once TRBJ2-6 TRBD2 TRBV7-9 TGTGCCAACCCAGCTAGCGGGGTAGGTGGGGCCAACGTCCTGACTTTC CANPASGVGGANVLTF
. TRBJ2-7 TRBD2 TRBV5-8 TGTGCCAGCAGCAAGGGACTAGCGGGCGAGCAGTACTTC CASSKGLAGEQYF
. TRBJ1-5 . TRBV27 TGTGCCAGCAGTTTATGGGGGCTTAGCAATCAGCCCCAGCATTTT CASSLWGLSNQPQHF
. TRBJ2-1 . TRBV4-3 TGCGCCAGCAGCCAAGTAAGCTATGAGCAGTTCTTC CASSQVSYEQFF
. TRBJ1-2 . TRBV5-1 TGCGCCAGCAGCTTTGGGTCCGGTGGGGGGGCCGGTACGATTGGCTACACCTTC CASSFGSGGGAGTIGYTF
. TRBJ2-5 TRBD2 TRBV5-4 TGTGCCAGCAGCTTGAGGGTAGCGGGGCTGGAGACCCAGTACTTC CASSLRVAGLETQYF
. TRBJ2-1 . TRBV2 TGTGCCAGCAGTGATTGGTTAGCGGCCAATGAGCAGTTCTTC CASSDWLAANEQFF
. TRBJ1-1 . TRBV27 TGTGCCAGCAGTGGCCTACCAGGGACTGAAGCTTTCTTT CASSGLPGTEAFF
. TRBJ1-2 TRBD1 TRBV18 TGTGCCAGCTCACCAGAGAGGACAGGGGTCGGCTACACCTTC CASSPERTGVGYTF
. TRBJ1-2 . TRBV18 TGTGCCAGCTCACCACCGTGGCGGGGGGACTACACCTTC CASSPPWRGDYTF
few TRBJ1-1 TRBD1 TRBV5-6 TGTGCCAGCAGCTTGAGGCAGGGGGGAAACACTGAAGCTTTCTTT CASSLRQGGNTEAFF
. TRBJ1-2 TRBD1 TRBV7-2 TGTGCCAGCAGCCGACAGGGGACGGATGGCTACACCTTC CASSRQGTDGYTF
. TRBJ2-7 TRBD1 TRBV19 TGTGCCAGTAGTATGAAAGGACAGGGAACCTACGAGCAGTACTTC CASSMKGQGTYEQYF
. TRBJ2-1 TRBD2 TRBV7-3 TGTGCCAGCAGTTTAGCGGGAGGCGCCTACAATGAGCAGTTCTTC CASSLAGGAYNEQFF
few TRBJ1-4 . TRBV5-6 TGTGCCAGCAGCGCTTTGGGGCCAACTAATGAAAAACTGTTTTTT CASSALGPTNEKLFF
. TRBJ1-1 . TRBV5-6 TGTGCCAGCAGCCCCGCGTCTCCAACTGAAGCTTTCTTT CASSPASPTEAFF